Presented here are 2 T cell receptor beta chains from one specimen sequenced in a study of T cells after yellow fever vaccination. TCRdb called the 5' RACE reads again in MiXCR, with one record for every CDR3 protein. The profile covers approximately 69,000 distinct CDR3 sequences, with under 6.5% appearing a single time and under 2.5% taken by the ten largest. The source material was CD4+ T cells sorted from PBMCs, sampled roughly 15 days after the first yellow fever vaccination. These receptors were taken from a man younger than 30 who received the YFV17D yellow fever vaccine.

Ten or more counts support this clonotype. CDR3 bases: TGTGCCAGCAGTCTACGGTCGATTTCACCCCTCCACTTT. The encoded protein is CASSLRSISPLHF. This chain joins TRBV11-1 and TRBJ1-6; D is unclear. Germline V gene lookup returns CDR1 SGHAT and CDR2 FQDESV (reference sequence). The CDR3 length is 13 residues. V lost 6 bases to trimming and J lost 9 bases, with 12 bases between them.

In its sample, this clonotype was seen many times. The CDR3 DNA is TGCGCCAGCAGCCAGGGACTAGCGGATCTTTCTAGCACAGATACGCAGTATTTT. Its translation is CASSQGLADLSSTDTQYF. The chain links TRBV5-1 to TRBJ2-3; TRBD2 aligns across 11 bases. Germline CDR1 reads SGHRS; CDR2 reads YFSETQ. Trimming cost V 4 bases and J 0 bases; bases outside gene matches: 10. This CDR3 has 18 amino acids.